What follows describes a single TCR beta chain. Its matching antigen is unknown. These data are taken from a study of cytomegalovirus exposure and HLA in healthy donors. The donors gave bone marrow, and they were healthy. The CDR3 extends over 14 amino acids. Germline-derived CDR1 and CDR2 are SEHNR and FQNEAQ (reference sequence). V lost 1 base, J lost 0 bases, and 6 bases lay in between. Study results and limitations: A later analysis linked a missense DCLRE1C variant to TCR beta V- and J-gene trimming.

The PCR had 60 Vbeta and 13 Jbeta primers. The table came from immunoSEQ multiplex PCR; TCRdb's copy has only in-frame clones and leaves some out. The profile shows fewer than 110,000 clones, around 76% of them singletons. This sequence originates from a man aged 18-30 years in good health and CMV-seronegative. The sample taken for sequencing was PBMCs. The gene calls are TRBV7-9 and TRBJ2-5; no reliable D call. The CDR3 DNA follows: TGTGCCAGCAGCTTAGTCGGGTACCAAGAGACCCAGTACTTC. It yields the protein CASSLVGYQETQYF.